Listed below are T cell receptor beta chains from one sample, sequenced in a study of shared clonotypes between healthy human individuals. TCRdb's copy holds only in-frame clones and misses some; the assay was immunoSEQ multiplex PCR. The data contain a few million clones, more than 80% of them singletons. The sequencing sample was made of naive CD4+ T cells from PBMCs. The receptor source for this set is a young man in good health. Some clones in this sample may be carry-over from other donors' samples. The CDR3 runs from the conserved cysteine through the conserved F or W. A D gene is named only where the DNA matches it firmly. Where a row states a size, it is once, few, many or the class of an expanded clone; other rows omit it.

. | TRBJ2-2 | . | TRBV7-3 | CASAPGRQGGTGELFF | TGTGCCAGCGCCCCAGGGCGGCAGGGTGGCACCGGGGAGCTGTTTTTT
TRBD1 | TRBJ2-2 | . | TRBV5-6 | CASRGQGNTGELFF | TGTGCCAGCAGGGGACAGGGGAACACCGGGGAGCTGTTTTTT
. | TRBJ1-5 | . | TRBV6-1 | CASSGGLGSQPQHF | TGTGCCAGCAGTGGGGGGTTGGGGAGTCAGCCCCAGCATTTT
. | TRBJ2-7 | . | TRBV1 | CTSSHRGAVTYEQYF | TGCACCAGCAGCCACAGAGGGGCGGTTACCTACGAGCAGTACTTC
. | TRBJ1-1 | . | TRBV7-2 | CASSVQMNTEAFF | TGTGCCAGCAGCGTACAGATGAACACTGAAGCTTTCTTT
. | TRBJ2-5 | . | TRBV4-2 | CASSQGAAKETQYF | TGTGCCAGCAGCCAAGGGGCGGCTAAAGAGACCCAGTACTTC
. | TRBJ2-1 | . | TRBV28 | CASAPGPNEQFF | TGTGCCAGCGCTCCGGGGCCCAATGAGCAGTTCTTC
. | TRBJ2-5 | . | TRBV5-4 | CASRPQGKETQYF | TGTGCCAGCCGCCCCCAAGGCAAAGAGACCCAGTACTTC
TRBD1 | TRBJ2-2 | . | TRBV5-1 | CASSVRGTENTGELFF | TGCGCCAGCAGCGTGCGTGGGACAGAGAACACCGGGGAGCTGTTTTTT
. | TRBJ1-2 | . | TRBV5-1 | CASSLASVDGYTF | TGCGCCAGCAGCTTGGCCTCAGTTGATGGCTACACCTTC
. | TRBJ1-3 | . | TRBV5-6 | CASSLGHFSGNTIYF | TGTGCCAGCAGCTTGGGTCACTTCTCTGGAAACACCATATATTTT
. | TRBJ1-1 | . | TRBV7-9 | CASSPRVTVNTEAFF | TGTGCCAGCAGCCCCAGGGTGACAGTGAACACTGAAGCTTTCTTT
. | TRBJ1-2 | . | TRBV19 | CASSIWGDGGYTF | TGTGCCAGTAGTATATGGGGTGATGGTGGCTACACCTTC
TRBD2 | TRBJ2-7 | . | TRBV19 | CASSTGLAGTYEQYF | TGTGCCAGTAGTACTGGACTAGCGGGTACCTACGAGCAGTACTTC
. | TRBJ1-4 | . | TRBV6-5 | CASSPGGATNEKLFF | TGTGCCAGCAGTCCCGGAGGGGCAACTAATGAAAAACTGTTTTTT
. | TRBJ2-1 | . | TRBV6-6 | CASSPPGSEQFF | TGTGCCAGCAGCCCGCCGGGTTCCGAGCAGTTCTTC
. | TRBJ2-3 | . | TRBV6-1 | CASSGKGPRGTDTQYF | TGTGCCAGCAGTGGGAAGGGGCCGAGGGGCACAGATACGCAGTATTTT
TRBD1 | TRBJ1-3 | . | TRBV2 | CASSQTGGKGNTIYF | TGTGCCAGCAGCCAGACAGGGGGAAAAGGAAACACCATATATTTT
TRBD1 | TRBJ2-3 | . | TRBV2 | CASRPNRGWADTQYF | TGTGCCAGCAGACCGAACAGGGGCTGGGCAGATACGCAGTATTTT
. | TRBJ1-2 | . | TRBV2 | CASSERPGPRYGYTF | TGTGCCAGCAGTGAACGACCAGGGCCTCGGTATGGCTACACCTTC
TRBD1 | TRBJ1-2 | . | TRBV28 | CASTPGSPGGYTMSYTF | TGTGCCAGCACCCCCGGCAGTCCAGGGGGCTACACCATGAGCTACACCTTC
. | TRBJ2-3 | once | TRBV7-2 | CASSLNRVFSPDTQYF | TGTGCCAGCAGCTTGAACAGGGTGTTTTCACCAGATACGCAGTATTTT
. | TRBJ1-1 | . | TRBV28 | CASSLQTPQEGHTEAFF | TGTGCCAGCAGTTTGCAGACCCCCCAGGAAGGCCACACTGAAGCTTTCTTT
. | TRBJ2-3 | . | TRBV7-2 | CASSHPRGRWADTQYF | TGTGCCAGCAGCCACCCCCGGGGAAGGTGGGCAGATACGCAGTATTTT
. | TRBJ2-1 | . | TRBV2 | CASSEDRPIYNEQFF | TGTGCCAGCAGTGAAGACAGGCCGATCTACAATGAGCAGTTCTTC
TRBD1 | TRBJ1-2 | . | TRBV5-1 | CASSKTTGQGQGYTF | TGCGCCAGCAGCAAGACCACCGGACAGGGGCAGGGCTACACCTTC
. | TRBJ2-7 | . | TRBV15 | CATSRGTIKYF | TGTGCCACCAGCAGAGGGACCATCAAGTACTTC
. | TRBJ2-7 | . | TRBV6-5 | CASTEPQKLGEQYF | TGTGCCAGCACAGAGCCGCAAAAATTGGGCGAGCAGTACTTC
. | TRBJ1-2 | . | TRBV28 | CASSLRDNYGYTF | TGTGCCAGCAGTTTAAGAGACAACTATGGCTACACCTTC
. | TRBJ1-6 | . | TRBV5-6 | CASSPGQRNSPLHF | TGTGCCAGCAGCCCAGGACAGAGAAATTCACCCCTCCACTTT
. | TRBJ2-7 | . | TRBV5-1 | CASSPWGARGSYEQYF | TGCGCCAGCAGCCCGTGGGGGGCGAGAGGCTCCTACGAGCAGTACTTC
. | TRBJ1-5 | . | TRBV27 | CASRAGLYNQPQHF | TGTGCCAGCAGAGCGGGACTGTACAATCAGCCCCAGCATTTT
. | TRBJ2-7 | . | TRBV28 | CASSRAPGEQYF | TGTGCCAGCTCTCGTGCCCCGGGTGAGCAGTACTTC
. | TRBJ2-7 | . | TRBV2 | CASSAQGQGLEQYF | TGTGCCAGCAGCGCACAGGGCCAGGGGTTAGAGCAGTACTTC
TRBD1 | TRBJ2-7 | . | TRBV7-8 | CASSLGQGRGYEQYF | TGTGCCAGCAGCTTAGGACAGGGAAGGGGCTACGAGCAGTACTTC
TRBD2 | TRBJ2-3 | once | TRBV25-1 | CASSATSGRADTQYF | TGTGCCAGCAGTGCAACTAGCGGGAGGGCAGATACGCAGTATTTT
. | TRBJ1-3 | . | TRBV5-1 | CASSLGQPDLGNTIYF | TGCGCCAGCAGCTTGGGACAACCCGACCTAGGAAACACCATATATTTT
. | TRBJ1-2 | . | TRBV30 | CAWIGGLTYGYTF | TGTGCCTGGATTGGGGGGCTGACCTATGGCTACACCTTC
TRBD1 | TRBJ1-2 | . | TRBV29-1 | CSVQGQGQGGYTF | TGCAGCGTCCAAGGACAGGGGCAAGGGGGCTACACCTTC
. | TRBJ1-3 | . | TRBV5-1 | CASSLAEGGSGNTIYF | TGCGCCAGCAGCTTAGCCGAAGGGGGCTCTGGAAACACCATATATTTT
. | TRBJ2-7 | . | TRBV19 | CASQETGASYEQYF | TGTGCCAGCCAGGAGACAGGAGCCTCCTACGAGCAGTACTTC
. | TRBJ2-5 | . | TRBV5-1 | CASSLGGTRQETQYF | TGCGCCAGCAGCTTGGGTGGGACCCGACAGGAGACCCAGTACTTC
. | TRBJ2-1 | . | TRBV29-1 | CSVLPLSSYNEQFF | TGCAGCGTCCTACCTTTGAGCTCCTACAATGAGCAGTTCTTC
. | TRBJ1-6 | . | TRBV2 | CASRTGSPLHF | TGTGCCAGCCGAACGGGCTCACCCCTCCACTTT
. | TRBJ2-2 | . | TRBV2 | CASRRGPDTGELFF | TGTGCCAGCAGACGTGGGCCTGACACCGGGGAGCTGTTTTTT
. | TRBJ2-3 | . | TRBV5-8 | CASSSSSGTDTQYF | TGTGCCAGCAGCTCGAGTTCAGGCACAGATACGCAGTATTTT
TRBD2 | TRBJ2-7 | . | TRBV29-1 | CSVRTSGSGEQYF | TGCAGCGTTCGGACTAGCGGGAGCGGGGAGCAGTACTTC
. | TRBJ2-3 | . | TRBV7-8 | CASSLAPSYTQYF | TGTGCCAGCAGCTTAGCACCATCCTATACGCAGTATTTT